This TCR beta chain stems from a study of T cell repertoires in cytomegalovirus infection. Each CDR3 protein gets one entry after TCRdb re-called the reads with MiXCR. The repertoire has roughly 230,000 distinct CDR3 sequences, around 6.4% of them found once; the top ten carry about 6%. This clonotype has a count of ten or more. The V segment lost 3 bases and the J segment 3 bases; nucleotides outside the gene matches: 8. The CDR3 runs to 15 residues. The germline CDR1 and CDR2 sequences are LGHNA and YNFKEQ. Specimen: PBMCs. The TCR sequence derives from a human donor in good health (CMV status not recorded). Some clones in this sample may be carry-over from other donors' samples. The rearrangement uses TRBV4-2 and TRBJ2-7; 7 bases agree with TRBD1. The DNA for the CDR3 is TGTGCCAGCAGCCAGGAACCCGGGACAGTCTACGAGCAGTACTTC. Translation: CASSQEPGTVYEQYF.